This T cell receptor (beta chain) is drawn from a study of blood T cell repertoires in COVID-19. Looked up from germline, CDR1 is SGHTA and CDR2 is FQGNSA. The CDR3 sequence is 15 residues long. The V end lost 8 bases, the J end lost 4 bases, and 17 bases lay between the germline ends. Sequencing was performed with immunoSEQ multiplex PCR; in TCRdb, only in-frame clones are kept and a portion is missing. Altogether 120,000 or so clones are present, 65% to 85% being singletons, with the ten largest covering under 5%. The sequence was obtained from a woman younger than 45 who had recovered from COVID-19. The chain carries TRBV7-2 and TRBJ2-2; possible D gene TRBD2, 6 bases. Sequencing was carried out using PBMCs or T cells enriched from blood (not recorded which). Here the CDR3 DNA reads TGTGCCAGCTTACCGGGAGCGTCCCTCACCGGGGAGCTGTTTTTT. This translates into CASLPGASLTGELFF.